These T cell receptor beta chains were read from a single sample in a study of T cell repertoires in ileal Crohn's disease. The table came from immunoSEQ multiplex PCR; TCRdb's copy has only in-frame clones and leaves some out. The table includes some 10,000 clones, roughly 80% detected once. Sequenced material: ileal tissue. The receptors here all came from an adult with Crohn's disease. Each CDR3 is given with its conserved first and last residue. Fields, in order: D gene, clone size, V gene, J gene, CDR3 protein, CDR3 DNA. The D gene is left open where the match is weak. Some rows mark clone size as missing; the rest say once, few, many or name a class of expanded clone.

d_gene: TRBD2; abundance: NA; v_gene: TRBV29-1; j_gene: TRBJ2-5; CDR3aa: CSVGSAGVRETQYF; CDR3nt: TGCAGCGTTGGTTCAGCGGGAGTACGAGAGACCCAGTACTTC
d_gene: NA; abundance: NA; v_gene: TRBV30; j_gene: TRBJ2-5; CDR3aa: CAWRRPGSGETQYF; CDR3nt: TGTGCCTGGAGAAGACCAGGGTCGGGAGAGACCCAGTACTTC
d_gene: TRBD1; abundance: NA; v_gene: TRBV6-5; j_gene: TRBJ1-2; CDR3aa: CASGTGVDYGYTF; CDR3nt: TGTGCCAGCGGGACAGGGGTCGACTATGGCTACACCTTC
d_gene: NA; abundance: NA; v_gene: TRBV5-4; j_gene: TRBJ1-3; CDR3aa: CASSLRGGENTIYF; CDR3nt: TGTGCCAGCAGCCTCAGGGGCGGTGAAAACACCATATATTTT
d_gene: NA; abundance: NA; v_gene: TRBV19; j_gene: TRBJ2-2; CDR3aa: CATGQNTGELFF; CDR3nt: TGTGCCACCGGACAGAACACCGGGGAGCTGTTTTTT
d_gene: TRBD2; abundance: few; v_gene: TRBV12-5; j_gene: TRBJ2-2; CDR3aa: CASGLGLAGGPGSTGELFF; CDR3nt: TGTGCTAGTGGTTTGGGGCTAGCGGGAGGGCCGGGTAGCACCGGGGAGCTGTTTTTT
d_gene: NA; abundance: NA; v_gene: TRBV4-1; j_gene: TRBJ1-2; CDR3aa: CASSQERTQFYGYTF; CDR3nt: TGCGCCAGCAGCCAAGAACGGACACAGTTTTATGGCTACACCTTC
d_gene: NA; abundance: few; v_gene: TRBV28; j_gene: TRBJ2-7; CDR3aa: CASSSPWGGPRGEQYF; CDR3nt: TGTGCCAGCAGTTCTCCTTGGGGAGGGCCGAGGGGGGAGCAGTACTTC
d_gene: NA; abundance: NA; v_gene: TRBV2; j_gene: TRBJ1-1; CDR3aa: CASEGFDSNTEAFF; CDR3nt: TGTGCCAGCGAGGGATTTGACTCGAACACTGAAGCTTTCTTT
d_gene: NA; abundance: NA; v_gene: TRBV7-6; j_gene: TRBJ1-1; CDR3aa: CASSPDRQNTEAFF; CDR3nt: TGTGCCAGCAGCCCAGACAGGCAGAACACTGAAGCTTTCTTT
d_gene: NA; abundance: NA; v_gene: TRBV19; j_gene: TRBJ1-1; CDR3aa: CASSSLVRRGTEAFF; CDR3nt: TGTGCCAGTAGCTCCCTCGTGAGGAGAGGTACTGAAGCTTTCTTT
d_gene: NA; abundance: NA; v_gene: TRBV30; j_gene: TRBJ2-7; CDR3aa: CAWSPLGQGGYEQYF; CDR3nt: TGTGCCTGGAGCCCCCTGGGGCAGGGGGGCTACGAGCAGTACTTC
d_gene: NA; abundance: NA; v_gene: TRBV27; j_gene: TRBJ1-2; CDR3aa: CASSFYPPRQPLLTF; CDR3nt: TGTGCCAGCAGTTTTTACCCCCCACGTCAGCCTTTACTAACCTTC
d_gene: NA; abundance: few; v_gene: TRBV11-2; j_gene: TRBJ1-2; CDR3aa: CASSSSTGQWGYTF; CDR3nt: TGTGCCAGCAGCTCGTCCACAGGGCAGTGGGGCTACACCTTC